This TCR beta chain is from a study of spatial heterogeneity in lung cancer (dated by TCRdb to 2018 to 2020). Study-level background: Beta-chain transcripts were consistently detected in greater numbers than alpha-chain transcripts, which likely reflects a higher abundance of beta-chain transcripts. In tumor regions, TCR transcript counts showed a strong correlation with a T cell transcriptional module score derived from matched bulk RNA-seq. In the raw uncorrected reads, each unique combination of TCR and UMI appeared more than ten times on average. TCR alpha and beta repertoires were quantitatively compared across multiple tumor regions, matched nontumor lung and blood in non-small cell lung cancer. The study linked features of the TCR repertoire to counts of nonsynonymous mutations, which were determined by whole-exome sequencing of tumor tissue. Both alpha and beta chains were TCR-sequenced in samples taken at surgery, namely 220 tumor regions, fewer than 80 matched nontumor lung samples and about 52 PBMC samples. What the authors observed across the whole study: The count of ubiquitous expanded TCRs correlated with the count of ubiquitous nonsynonymous mutations, and the count of regional expanded TCRs correlated with the count of regional nonsynonymous mutations. The number of expanded intratumoral alpha and beta TCRs correlated with the tumor nonsynonymous mutation count. TCR-seq coverage of tumor T cells was estimated to be only approximately 7% for alpha chains and 13% for beta chains. Confirming at a functional level the hypothesis that regional TCRs recognize regional mutations was considered to require additional single-cell paired TCR alpha and beta sequencing.

The library was produced with 5' RACE. The sequencing machine was a NextSeq 500. The TCR library protocol attached a unique molecular identifier to each TCR cDNA molecule to allow correction of PCR and sequencing errors. In the original analysis: TCR identification, UMI-based error correction and CDR3 extraction were all carried out with Decombinator tools. Expanded TCRs were defined as those above a frequency of 2 per 1,000, corresponding to the top 1% of the tumor frequency distribution. Expanded tumor TCRs statistically deemed absent (corrected P<0.05) from at least one tumor region were classed as regional, and all other expanded tumor TCRs were classed as ubiquitous. Rényi diversity was computed with the R vegan package after subsampling each repertoire 100 times to 5,000 TCRs. CDR3 similarity networks were constructed using string-kernel similarity of amino acid triplets, with links drawn between CDR3s whose pairwise similarity was above 0.82. In-frame beta chains were kept once TCRdb had trimmed the public reads at Q25 with fastp and called clones with MiXCR. Records with the same CDR3 protein are collapsed into one entry carrying the most frequent genes and DNA. The V and J calls follow TCRdb's processing rather than the paper's. This sample has 6,500 to 9,500 distinct CDR3 sequences in its table, and around an eighth of those were observed once. Of the sample, approximately 10% is held by the ten largest clones.

Taken with the paper, the label for time point translates to: sample taken at primary tumor resection. Donors were 70 or so patients with early-stage, untreated non-small cell lung cancer from the lung TRACERx cohort. TCR sequencing used whole RNA extracted from tumor and nontumor lung tissue, or from cryopreserved PBMC samples, without cell sorting. Only patients with enough RNA available from two or more tumor regions were chosen for TCR sequencing. Before being selected, tumor and adjacent nontumor lung specimens were reviewed by a lung pathologist. This clonotype showed up many times. There is no known antigen for this receptor. Per-nucleotide qualities are absent, and no much larger clonotype sits a single base away. A library prepared for alpha chains yielded this beta chain as an off-target read; its size is of little meaning. V lost 8 bases and J lost 5 bases; the stretch between them is 7 bases long. The CDR3, cysteine through phenylalanine, is 10 amino acids long. Of the read, only the CDR3 DNA is kept; its 30 bases are in frame from base 1. Reading the germline V gene gives CDR1 WSHSY and CDR2 SAAADI.

The sequence links TRBV10-2 to TRBJ2-7, with the D gene call left open. This TCR derives from a male donor with early-stage non-small cell lung cancer. The sample here was lung tumor tissue, taken at surgery. Here the CDR3 is given as CASGVDEQYF. The DNA reads as follows: TGCGCCAGCGGAGTAGACGAGCAGTACTTC.